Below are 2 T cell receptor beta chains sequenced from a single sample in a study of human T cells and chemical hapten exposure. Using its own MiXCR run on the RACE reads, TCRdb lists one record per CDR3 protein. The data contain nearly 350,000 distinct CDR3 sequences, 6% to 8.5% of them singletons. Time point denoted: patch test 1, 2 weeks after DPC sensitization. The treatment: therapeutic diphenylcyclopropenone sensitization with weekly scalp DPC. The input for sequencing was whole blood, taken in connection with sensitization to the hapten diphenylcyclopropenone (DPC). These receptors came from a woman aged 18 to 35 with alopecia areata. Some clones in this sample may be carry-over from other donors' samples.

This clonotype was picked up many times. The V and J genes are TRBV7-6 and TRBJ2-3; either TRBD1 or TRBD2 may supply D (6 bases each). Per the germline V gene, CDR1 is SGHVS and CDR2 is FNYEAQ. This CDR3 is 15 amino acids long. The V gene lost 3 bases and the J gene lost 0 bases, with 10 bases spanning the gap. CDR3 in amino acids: CASSFGGTSTDTQYF. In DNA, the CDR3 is TGTGCCAGCAGCTTTGGAGGGACAAGCACAGATACGCAGTATTTT.

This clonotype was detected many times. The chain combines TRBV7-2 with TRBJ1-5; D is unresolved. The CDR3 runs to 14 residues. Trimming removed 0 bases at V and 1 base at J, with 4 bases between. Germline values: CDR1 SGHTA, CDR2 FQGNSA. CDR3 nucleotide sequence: TGTGCCAGCAGCTTAGCGGGCAGCAATCAGCCCCAGCATTTT. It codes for CASSLAGSNQPQHF.